The clone carrying this T cell receptor beta chain came up once. This sample stems from a study of blood T cell repertoires in COVID-19. The overall study: The study drew acute and convalescent COVID-19 samples from the United States, Italy and Spain.

Per the study methods: The authors estimated nucleated cell counts from reference gene primer amplification. TCRdb keeps only in-frame clones here, not all; method: immunoSEQ multiplex PCR. V and J calls and clone size are as listed in that table; D and trimming were resolved from the DNA. The repertoire holds fewer than 60,000 clones, with approximately 80% as singletons. Losses at the gene ends were 2 bases for V and 4 bases for J; bases not matched to a gene: 10. Germline V gene data show CDR1 as GTSNPN and CDR2 as SVGIG (reference sequence). The CDR3 contains 17 residues. Patients of the Seattle cohort, enrolled during active infection, were followed longitudinally.

V is TRBV30 and J is TRBJ2-2, with 10 bases aligning to TRBD2. Sequencing used peripheral blood. The source is a man aged 60 to 75 with COVID-19, enrolled during active disease. CDR3 region: CAWSRGSGRARTGELFF. The CDR3 nucleotides read TGTGCCTGGAGTAGGGGCAGCGGGAGGGCCCGCACCGGGGAGCTGTTTTTT.